A selection of T cell receptor beta chains follows, all from one sample in a study of identical twins. Each CDR3 protein is one row after TCRdb ran MiXCR on the 5' RACE reads. Of about 660,000 distinct CDR3 sequences detected, roughly 8% appear once; the ten largest clones hold approximately 0.94%. These same data were also listed under a study on yellow fever vaccine responses in identical twins.

The source material was PBMCs. Receptor source: a woman aged 18 to 35 in good health. Both conserved end residues are part of each CDR3. D genes are given only for firm matches. The listing skips clone size in some rows; elsewhere it reads once, few, many or a size class.

D gene | J gene | V gene | CDR3 length | clone size | CDR3 protein | CDR3 DNA
TRBD1 | TRBJ2-5 | TRBV10-3 | 16 | few | CAISVNQGAEGETQYF | TGTGCCATCAGTGTAAATCAGGGGGCAGAAGGGGAGACCCAGTACTTC
TRBD1 | TRBJ2-7 | TRBV5-1 | 17 | few | CASSPGTGTGIGYEQYF | TGCGCCAGCAGCCCTGGAACCGGGACAGGGATCGGCTACGAGCAGTACTTC
TRBD2 | TRBJ2-1 | TRBV10-3 | 16 | few | CAISSGERENYNEQFF | TGTGCCATCAGTAGCGGAGAGCGGGAAAATTACAATGAGCAGTTCTTC
NA | TRBJ1-2 | TRBV5-6 | 15 | few | CASSLALEEPYGYTF | TGTGCCAGCAGCTTGGCCTTAGAGGAACCTTATGGCTACACCTTC
TRBD1 | TRBJ2-3 | TRBV29-1 | 15 | NA | CSATPLGQGTDTQYF | TGCAGCGCTACCCCGCTGGGACAGGGAACAGATACGCAGTATTTT
TRBD2 | TRBJ2-7 | TRBV28 | 17 | NA | CASSLCPLGAGVCEQYF | TGTGCCAGCAGTTTATGCCCTTTGGGAGCGGGAGTTTGCGAGCAGTACTTC
NA | TRBJ2-3 | TRBV29-1 | 10 | many | CSVRTDTQYF | TGCAGCGTTCGCACAGATACGCAGTATTTT
NA | TRBJ2-7 | TRBV20-1 | 14 | NA | CSAAQTGLSYEQYF | TGCAGTGCTGCACAGACAGGTCTCTCCTACGAGCAGTACTTC
NA | TRBJ1-6 | TRBV7-9 | 10 | many | CIIENSPLHF | TGTATCATCGAAAATTCACCCCTCCACTTT
TRBD1 | TRBJ2-4 | TRBV5-1 | 15 | many | CASSFADRGQNIQYF | TGCGCCAGCAGCTTTGCGGACAGGGGACAAAACATTCAGTACTTC
NA | TRBJ2-7 | TRBV12-3/TRBV12-4 | 15 | NA | CASRGASGKGYEQYF | TGTGCCAGCAGAGGGGCATCGGGTAAAGGCTACGAGCAGTACTTC
TRBD2 | TRBJ2-7 | TRBV12-3/TRBV12-4 | 16 | few | CASSPWTSGGNYEQYF | TGTGCCAGCAGTCCCTGGACTAGCGGGGGAAATTACGAGCAGTACTTC
TRBD1 | TRBJ2-3 | TRBV29-1 | 13 | NA | CSVEGQLTDTQYF | TGCAGCGTTGAGGGACAGCTCACAGATACGCAGTATTTT
TRBD2 | TRBJ2-2 | TRBV11-2 | 18 | NA | CASSLGVGLAGNTGELFF | TGTGCCAGCAGCTTAGGAGTCGGACTAGCGGGTAACACCGGGGAGCTGTTTTTT
TRBD2 | TRBJ2-7 | TRBV7-3 | 17 | NA | CASSLNRLAGGPYEQYF | TGTGCCAGCAGCTTAAATCGGCTAGCGGGGGGGCCATACGAGCAGTACTTC
NA | TRBJ2-2 | TRBV20-1 | 15 | few | CSATLGPTNTGELFF | TGCAGTGCTACCCTAGGTCCGACGAACACCGGGGAGCTGTTTTTT
NA | TRBJ2-5 | TRBV20-1 | 15 | NA | CSARDQEQLHETQYF | TGCAGTGCTAGAGATCAAGAACAGTTGCATGAGACCCAGTACTTC
NA | TRBJ2-7 | TRBV4-3 | 14 | many | CASSQARLGTEQYF | TGCGCCAGCAGCCAAGCTCGGCTCGGTACCGAGCAGTACTTC
TRBD2 | TRBJ2-3 | TRBV6-5 | 18 | NA | CASSYSRGGASSTDTQYF | TGTGCCAGCAGTTACTCTCGGGGGGGGGCCTCTAGCACAGATACGCAGTATTTT
TRBD1 | TRBJ1-5 | TRBV15 | 20 | NA | CATSRDLGQGAGLGNQPQHF | TGTGCCACCAGCAGAGATCTGGGACAGGGGGCGGGACTGGGCAATCAGCCCCAGCATTTT
TRBD2 | TRBJ2-1 | TRBV4-3 | 13 | NA | CASSQDRLAGQFF | TGCGCCAGCAGCCAAGATCGACTAGCGGGGCAGTTCTTC
TRBD1 | TRBJ2-5 | TRBV2 | 15 | few | CASRSRGQVVETQYF | TGTGCCAGCAGAAGCAGGGGACAGGTAGTTGAGACCCAGTACTTC
TRBD1 | TRBJ2-7 | TRBV20-1 | 13 | NA | CSARSRGPREQYF | TGCAGTGCTAGGAGCAGGGGGCCTCGGGAGCAGTACTTC
NA | TRBJ2-3 | TRBV20-1 | 18 | few | CSAVIDTRGGGLTDTQYF | TGCAGTGCCGTTATTGATACCCGAGGGGGAGGGCTCACAGATACGCAGTATTTT
NA | TRBJ2-7 | TRBV14 | 13 | NA | CASSQNRWSEQYF | TGTGCCAGCAGCCAAAACCGGTGGAGCGAGCAGTACTTC
NA | TRBJ2-7 | TRBV15 | 14 | few | CATSGGTAPYEQYF | TGTGCCACCAGCGGGGGGACAGCCCCCTACGAGCAGTACTTC
TRBD2 | TRBJ2-5 | TRBV6-2/TRBV6-3 | 15 | many | CASSPGLADQETQYF | TGTGCCAGCAGTCCCGGACTAGCTGACCAAGAGACCCAGTACTTC
TRBD1 | TRBJ2-7 | TRBV5-1 | 14 | many | CASSLGQGDYEQYF | TGCGCCAGCAGCTTGGGGCAGGGGGACTACGAGCAGTACTTC
TRBD2 | TRBJ2-5 | TRBV28 | 16 | few | CASSLIFSGRPETQYF | TGTGCCAGCAGTTTAATCTTTAGCGGGAGACCGGAGACCCAGTACTTC
TRBD1 | TRBJ2-3 | TRBV7-7 | 15 | few | CASSLGDRGSDTQYF | TGTGCTAGCAGCTTAGGAGACAGGGGTTCAGATACGCAGTATTTT
NA | TRBJ2-7 | TRBV7-9 | 12 | NA | CASNYWGYEQYF | TGTGCCAGCAACTACTGGGGTTACGAGCAGTACTTC
TRBD1 | TRBJ2-6 | TRBV4-2 | 19 | few | CASSQEIGQGRSGANVLTF | TGTGCCAGCAGCCAAGAAATTGGACAGGGTAGGTCTGGGGCCAACGTCCTGACTTTC
TRBD1 | TRBJ2-7 | TRBV27 | 14 | many | CASSSRDRWYEQYF | TGTGCCAGCAGTTCCCGGGACAGGTGGTACGAGCAGTACTTC
TRBD1 | TRBJ1-1 | TRBV6-2/TRBV6-3 | 16 | few | CASRYWTGKGDTEAFF | TGTGCCAGCAGATACTGGACAGGGAAGGGTGACACTGAAGCTTTCTTT
NA | TRBJ1-3 | TRBV28 | 14 | many | CASSFPVSGNTIYF | TGTGCCAGCAGTTTTCCCGTCTCTGGAAACACCATATATTTT